This T cell receptor beta chain was identified in a study of blood T cell repertoires in COVID-19. Study-level information: The United States, Italy and Spain supplied acute and convalescent COVID-19 samples. From T cells, B-cell-depleted T cells, or PBMCs came the material, which was cDNA or gDNA.

Only a few counts were recorded for this clone. Germline values: CDR1 MGHRA, CDR2 YSYEKL. Deletions cut 1 base from V and 2 bases from J, with 15 bases between. The length of the CDR3 is 16 residues. Authors' processing steps: Using reference gene primer amplification, nucleated cell counts were estimated. Generated by immunoSEQ multiplex PCR, the TCRdb table keeps only in-frame clones and is missing some. For V, J and clone size, that table is used; D and trimming come from the DNA. Among some 40,000 clones listed, roughly 84% were seen once. Sequencing was done on a sample of peripheral blood. The V call is TRBV4-1, the J call TRBJ2-7, with TRBD2 as a possible D gene (7 bases). This receptor was obtained from a woman of 80 years or more with acute or convalescent COVID-19. This CDR3 is CASSQVRGATTYEQYF. CDR3 bases: TGCGCCAGCAGCCAAGTCCGGGGGGCAACCACCTACGAGCAGTACTTC.